What follows describes a single T cell receptor (beta chain). What it binds is unknown. Use of 60 Vbeta and 13 Jbeta primers characterized the PCR. Assay used: immunoSEQ multiplex PCR; TCRdb lists only in-frame clones, some missing. Here the sample spans about 190,000 clones, 77% being singletons. The CDR3 loop spans 12 amino acids. Per the germline V gene, CDR1 is SNHLY and CDR2 is FYNNEI. J was trimmed by 6 bases and V by 10 bases; bases with no gene match: 8. The data are from a study of cytomegalovirus exposure and HLA in healthy donors. Findings of the study overall: With high specificity and sensitivity, the classifier reportedly diagnosed cytomegalovirus status. Researchers left out some V segments, among them TRBV6-2 and TRBV6-3, as indistinguishable. In vitro data verified a few CMV-associated chains as specific for CMV antigens.

This TCR derives from a woman aged 30 to 39 in good health and CMV-seropositive. V is TRBV2 and J is TRBJ1-2; 7 bases are shared with TRBD1. Sample: PBMCs. This CDR3 is CAIGDRGNGYTF. CDR3 DNA sequence: TGTGCCATTGGGGACAGAGGTAATGGCTACACCTTC. Using reference TRBV2 and TRBJ1-2 for the parts outside the CDR3, the full variable domain is EPEVTQTPSHQVTQMGQEVILRCVPISNHLYFYWYRQILGQKVEFLVSFYNNEISEKSEIFDDQFSVERPDGSNFTLKIRSTKLEDSAMYFCAIGDRGNGYTFGSGTRLTVV.